This entry concerns a single T cell receptor (beta chain). Its matching antigen is unknown. The TCR alpha and TCR beta cDNA libraries, bearing sample barcodes and UMIs, were generated by 5'RACE using constant-segment primers. One entry per CDR3 protein, called by TCRdb with MiXCR from the 5' RACE reads. The table lists 190,000 or so distinct CDR3 sequences, over 20% of them singletons. The sample belongs to a study of T-cell memory formation after mild COVID-19. The CDR3 runs 16 residues. The V gene's germline CDR1 is KGHSH and CDR2 LQKENI. Trimming left V 2 bases short and J 2 bases short, with 13 bases between. The study, taken as a whole, reports: Contracting CD4+ clones sat mainly in CM and EM; CD8+ in EMRA. Unconfirmed was the SARS-CoV-2 specificity of second-wave clones that peaked on day 37.

The chain recombines TRBV18 with TRBJ2-1; no reliable D call. This clonotype was sampled from an adult woman who had mild COVID-19 (a few samples of this study predate the infection). Cell type and time point are not known. Sequenced sample: PBMCs or a T cell subset sorted from them (not recorded which). The CDR3 sequence: CASSPTSSITYNEQFF. The DNA for the CDR3 is TGTGCCAGCTCACCAACCTCATCAATCACCTACAATGAGCAGTTCTTC.